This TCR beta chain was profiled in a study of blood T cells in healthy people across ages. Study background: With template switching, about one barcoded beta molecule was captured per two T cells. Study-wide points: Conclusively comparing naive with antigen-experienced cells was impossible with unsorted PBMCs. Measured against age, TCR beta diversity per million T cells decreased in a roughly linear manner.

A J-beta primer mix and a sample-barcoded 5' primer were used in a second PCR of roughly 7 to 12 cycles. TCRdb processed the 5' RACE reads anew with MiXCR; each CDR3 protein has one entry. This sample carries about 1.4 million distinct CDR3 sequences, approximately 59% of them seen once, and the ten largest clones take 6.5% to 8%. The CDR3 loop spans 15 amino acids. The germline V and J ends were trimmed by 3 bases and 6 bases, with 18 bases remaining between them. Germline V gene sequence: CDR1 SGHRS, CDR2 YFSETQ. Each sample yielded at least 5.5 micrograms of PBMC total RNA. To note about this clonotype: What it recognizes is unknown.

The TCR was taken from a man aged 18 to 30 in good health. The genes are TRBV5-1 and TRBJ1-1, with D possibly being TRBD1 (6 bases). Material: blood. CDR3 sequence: CASSWGALEVAEAFF. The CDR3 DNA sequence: TGCGCCAGCAGCTGGGGGGCCCTCGAAGTGGCTGAAGCTTTCTTT.